The rows below give T cell receptor beta chains drawn from one sample of a study of shared clonotypes between healthy human individuals. Here immunoSEQ multiplex PCR was the method, and the copy in TCRdb shows in-frame clones only, minus some. This table holds some 2 million clones, 85% to 95% found once. What was sequenced was naive CD8+ T cells sorted from blood. These receptors all come from a man aged 18 to 30 in good health. The CDR3 runs from the conserved cysteine through the conserved F or W. Fields, in order: D gene, clone size, J gene, V gene, CDR3 protein, CDR3 DNA. A D gene is named only where the DNA matches it firmly. The size entry is marked missing in some rows and otherwise reads once, few, many or a size class.

d_gene: TRBD1; abundance: NA; j_gene: TRBJ1-5; v_gene: TRBV11-2; CDR3aa: CASSFGQGRWPQHF; CDR3nt: TGTGCCAGCAGCTTCGGACAGGGGAGATGGCCCCAGCATTTT
d_gene: NA; abundance: NA; j_gene: TRBJ2-5; v_gene: TRBV5-1; CDR3aa: CASSLEGGGLETQYF; CDR3nt: TGCGCCAGCAGCTTGGAGGGCGGGGGCCTGGAGACCCAGTACTTC
d_gene: NA; abundance: NA; j_gene: TRBJ1-1; v_gene: TRBV25-1; CDR3aa: CASSEKARDGQSF; CDR3nt: TGTGCCAGCAGTGAAAAAGCCCGGGATGGCCAGTCATTT
d_gene: TRBD1; abundance: NA; j_gene: TRBJ2-1; v_gene: TRBV6-6; CDR3aa: CASSNHGDRGLNEQFF; CDR3nt: TGTGCCAGCAGTAACCACGGGGACAGGGGTTTGAATGAGCAGTTCTTC
d_gene: NA; abundance: NA; j_gene: TRBJ2-7; v_gene: TRBV10-2; CDR3aa: CASLDGNSYEQYF; CDR3nt: TGCGCCAGTTTGGACGGAAACTCCTACGAGCAGTACTTC
d_gene: TRBD1; abundance: NA; j_gene: TRBJ2-5; v_gene: TRBV7-6; CDR3aa: CASSLGTGYTETQYF; CDR3nt: TGTGCCAGCAGCTTAGGGACAGGGTATACGGAGACCCAGTACTTC
d_gene: NA; abundance: NA; j_gene: TRBJ1-1; v_gene: TRBV11-3; CDR3aa: CASSLPRQLPDVPEAFF; CDR3nt: TGTGCCAGCAGCTTACCCAGACAGTTGCCTGATGTCCCTGAAGCTTTCTTT
d_gene: NA; abundance: once; j_gene: TRBJ2-1; v_gene: TRBV5-8; CDR3aa: CASSPKGPYNEQFF; CDR3nt: TGTGCCAGCAGCCCCAAGGGGCCGTACAATGAGCAGTTCTTC
d_gene: TRBD2; abundance: NA; j_gene: TRBJ2-3; v_gene: TRBV27; CDR3aa: CASSARLAGGPSTDTQYF; CDR3nt: TGTGCCAGCAGTGCCAGACTAGCGGGGGGACCTAGCACAGATACGCAGTATTTT
d_gene: NA; abundance: NA; j_gene: TRBJ1-1; v_gene: TRBV4-3; CDR3aa: CASSQDQEGRNTEAFF; CDR3nt: TGCGCCAGCAGCCAAGATCAGGAGGGAAGGAACACTGAAGCTTTCTTT
d_gene: NA; abundance: NA; j_gene: TRBJ2-3; v_gene: TRBV6-6; CDR3aa: CASSTLRTDTQYF; CDR3nt: TGTGCCAGCAGCACCTTGCGCACAGATACGCAGTATTTT
d_gene: NA; abundance: many; j_gene: TRBJ1-3; v_gene: TRBV5-6; CDR3aa: CASSLSDIDPGNTIYF; CDR3nt: TGTGCCAGCAGCTTGAGTGACATAGACCCTGGAAACACCATATATTTT
d_gene: TRBD1; abundance: NA; j_gene: TRBJ1-1; v_gene: TRBV7-2; CDR3aa: CASSLPQTGTEAFF; CDR3nt: TGTGCCAGCAGCTTACCCCAGACAGGGACTGAAGCTTTCTTT
d_gene: TRBD2; abundance: NA; j_gene: TRBJ2-1; v_gene: TRBV7-9; CDR3aa: CASSSALAGVYNEQFF; CDR3nt: TGTGCCAGCAGCTCCGCACTAGCGGGAGTTTACAATGAGCAGTTCTTC
d_gene: NA; abundance: NA; j_gene: TRBJ2-2; v_gene: TRBV10-3; CDR3aa: CAISEYNTGELFF; CDR3nt: TGTGCCATCAGTGAATACAACACCGGGGAGCTGTTTTTT
d_gene: TRBD2; abundance: NA; j_gene: TRBJ2-3; v_gene: TRBV10-1; CDR3aa: CASSDSGTSGSTDTQYF; CDR3nt: TGCGCCAGCAGTGACTCCGGGACTAGCGGGAGCACAGATACGCAGTATTTT
d_gene: TRBD2; abundance: NA; j_gene: TRBJ2-3; v_gene: TRBV28; CDR3aa: CASSLRLAGGKDTDTQYF; CDR3nt: TGTGCCAGCAGTTTGAGACTAGCGGGGGGAAAAGACACAGATACGCAGTATTTT
d_gene: NA; abundance: few; j_gene: TRBJ1-1; v_gene: TRBV25-1; CDR3aa: CASSELGVEAFF; CDR3nt: TGTGCCAGCAGTGAACTGGGCGTTGAAGCTTTCTTT
d_gene: NA; abundance: NA; j_gene: TRBJ1-3; v_gene: TRBV21-1; CDR3aa: CARIGRGSGNTIYF; CDR3nt: TGTGCCAGGATCGGACGGGGCTCTGGAAACACCATATATTTT
d_gene: NA; abundance: NA; j_gene: TRBJ1-1; v_gene: TRBV27; CDR3aa: CASSLNWNTEAFF; CDR3nt: TGTGCCAGCAGTTTGAACTGGAACACTGAAGCTTTCTTT
d_gene: TRBD2; abundance: NA; j_gene: TRBJ2-5; v_gene: TRBV7-4; CDR3aa: CASSPGLAGDQETQYF; CDR3nt: TGTGCCAGCAGCCCGGGACTAGCGGGGGATCAAGAGACCCAGTACTTC
d_gene: NA; abundance: NA; j_gene: TRBJ2-3; v_gene: TRBV28; CDR3aa: CASTFTPAGGTDTQYF; CDR3nt: TGTGCCAGCACTTTTACCCCGGCAGGGGGCACAGATACGCAGTATTTT
d_gene: NA; abundance: NA; j_gene: TRBJ1-2; v_gene: TRBV19; CDR3aa: CASSYAGGYTF; CDR3nt: TGTGCCAGTAGTTACGCTGGTGGCTACACCTTC
d_gene: NA; abundance: NA; j_gene: TRBJ1-4; v_gene: TRBV7-9; CDR3aa: CASSPRQGNEKLFF; CDR3nt: TGTGCCAGCAGCCCCCGGCAGGGGAATGAAAAACTGTTTTTT
d_gene: NA; abundance: NA; j_gene: TRBJ2-1; v_gene: TRBV15; CDR3aa: CATSSVARNEQFF; CDR3nt: TGTGCCACCAGCAGCGTAGCACGAAATGAGCAGTTCTTC
d_gene: NA; abundance: NA; j_gene: TRBJ1-5; v_gene: TRBV27; CDR3aa: CASRSNNQPQHF; CDR3nt: TGTGCCAGCAGATCAAACAATCAGCCCCAGCATTTT
d_gene: NA; abundance: NA; j_gene: TRBJ2-7; v_gene: TRBV6-5; CDR3aa: CASSYGPASYEQYF; CDR3nt: TGTGCCAGCAGTTACGGGCCAGCATCCTACGAGCAGTACTTC
d_gene: NA; abundance: NA; j_gene: TRBJ1-2; v_gene: TRBV5-5; CDR3aa: CASSLSRASGYTF; CDR3nt: TGTGCCAGCAGCTTGTCCAGGGCCTCTGGCTACACCTTC
d_gene: TRBD1; abundance: NA; j_gene: TRBJ2-7; v_gene: TRBV4-1; CDR3aa: CASSPRDRDNEQYF; CDR3nt: TGCGCCAGCAGCCCCCGGGACAGGGATAACGAGCAGTACTTC
d_gene: NA; abundance: NA; j_gene: TRBJ1-1; v_gene: TRBV6-1; CDR3aa: CASSEARGTEAFF; CDR3nt: TGTGCCAGCAGTGAAGCGCGAGGGACTGAAGCTTTCTTT
d_gene: NA; abundance: NA; j_gene: TRBJ2-5; v_gene: TRBV9; CDR3aa: CASSVGEVQETQYF; CDR3nt: TGTGCCAGCAGCGTAGGGGAGGTTCAAGAGACCCAGTACTTC
d_gene: NA; abundance: NA; j_gene: TRBJ2-3; v_gene: TRBV10-2; CDR3aa: CASSVLILDTQYF; CDR3nt: TGCGCCAGCAGTGTACTTATCTTGGATACGCAGTATTTT
d_gene: NA; abundance: NA; j_gene: TRBJ2-7; v_gene: TRBV29-1; CDR3aa: CSVTLQADSSYEQYF; CDR3nt: TGCAGCGTCACCCTCCAGGCAGACTCATCCTACGAGCAGTACTTC
d_gene: NA; abundance: few; j_gene: TRBJ1-3; v_gene: TRBV19; CDR3aa: CASSSPLGSSGNTIYF; CDR3nt: TGTGCCAGTAGTTCTCCCCTGGGCAGCTCTGGAAACACCATATATTTT
d_gene: NA; abundance: NA; j_gene: TRBJ2-3; v_gene: TRBV4-1; CDR3aa: CASSLSHRGSSTDTQYF; CDR3nt: TGCGCCAGCAGCCTTTCCCATCGGGGTTCTAGCACAGATACGCAGTATTTT
d_gene: TRBD2; abundance: NA; j_gene: TRBJ2-1; v_gene: TRBV19; CDR3aa: CASSISGSYFSEQFF; CDR3nt: TGTGCCAGTAGTATCAGCGGGAGTTATTTCTCTGAGCAGTTCTTC
d_gene: NA; abundance: NA; j_gene: TRBJ2-3; v_gene: TRBV4-1; CDR3aa: CASSPDGASSTDTQYF; CDR3nt: TGCGCCAGCAGCCCTGACGGGGCATCTAGCACAGATACGCAGTATTTT
d_gene: TRBD2; abundance: NA; j_gene: TRBJ2-1; v_gene: TRBV5-6; CDR3aa: CASSPSLAVDEQFF; CDR3nt: TGTGCCAGCAGCCCGAGTCTAGCGGTAGATGAGCAGTTCTTC
d_gene: NA; abundance: NA; j_gene: TRBJ2-5; v_gene: TRBV6-6; CDR3aa: CASSYGAYQETQYF; CDR3nt: TGTGCCAGCAGTTACGGCGCATATCAAGAGACCCAGTACTTC
d_gene: TRBD2; abundance: NA; j_gene: TRBJ2-7; v_gene: TRBV5-1; CDR3aa: CASSEGLAGVGSSYEQYF; CDR3nt: TGCGCCAGCAGTGAGGGACTAGCGGGAGTAGGTAGTTCCTACGAGCAGTACTTC
d_gene: TRBD2; abundance: NA; j_gene: TRBJ2-1; v_gene: TRBV7-9; CDR3aa: CASRTSEYNEQFF; CDR3nt: TGTGCCAGCAGGACTAGCGAGTACAATGAGCAGTTCTTC
d_gene: TRBD2; abundance: once; j_gene: TRBJ2-1; v_gene: TRBV5-5; CDR3aa: CASSLDPGGRNEQFF; CDR3nt: TGTGCCAGCAGCTTGGACCCGGGGGGGCGTAATGAGCAGTTCTTC
d_gene: NA; abundance: NA; j_gene: TRBJ1-6; v_gene: TRBV7-9; CDR3aa: CASTPLDSPLHF; CDR3nt: TGTGCCAGCACCCCGTTGGATTCACCCCTCCACTTT
d_gene: NA; abundance: NA; j_gene: TRBJ2-2; v_gene: TRBV6-5; CDR3aa: CASSYSGGELFF; CDR3nt: TGTGCCAGCAGTTACTCGGGGGGGGAGCTGTTTTTT
d_gene: TRBD2; abundance: once; j_gene: TRBJ2-1; v_gene: TRBV7-9; CDR3aa: CASSSMISGSGSYNEQFF; CDR3nt: TGTGCCAGCAGCTCAATGATTAGCGGGAGTGGATCCTACAATGAGCAGTTCTTC
d_gene: TRBD1; abundance: once; j_gene: TRBJ2-1; v_gene: TRBV11-3; CDR3aa: CASSLQGADNEQFF; CDR3nt: TGTGCCAGCAGCTTACAGGGGGCAGACAATGAGCAGTTCTTC
d_gene: NA; abundance: NA; j_gene: TRBJ2-3; v_gene: TRBV5-8; CDR3aa: CASSSPARSTDTQYF; CDR3nt: TGTGCCAGCAGCTCGCCGGCGCGCAGCACAGATACGCAGTATTTT
d_gene: NA; abundance: NA; j_gene: TRBJ1-2; v_gene: TRBV10-3; CDR3aa: CAITPTEIPSHLDYGYTF; CDR3nt: TGTGCCATCACCCCGACGGAGATACCATCCCATCTAGACTATGGCTACACCTTC
d_gene: NA; abundance: NA; j_gene: TRBJ1-1; v_gene: TRBV6-5; CDR3aa: CASMFYGSTEAFF; CDR3nt: TGTGCCAGTATGTTCTATGGGAGCACTGAAGCTTTCTTT
d_gene: NA; abundance: NA; j_gene: TRBJ2-3; v_gene: TRBV19; CDR3aa: CASRSSDSTDTQYF; CDR3nt: TGTGCCAGTAGGTCTAGCGATAGCACAGATACGCAGTATTTT
d_gene: NA; abundance: NA; j_gene: TRBJ2-7; v_gene: TRBV14; CDR3aa: CASSQGTYYEQYF; CDR3nt: TGTGCCAGCAGCCAAGGCACCTACTACGAGCAGTACTTC
d_gene: TRBD2; abundance: NA; j_gene: TRBJ2-3; v_gene: TRBV6-5; CDR3aa: CASRGGRGDTQYF; CDR3nt: TGTGCCAGCAGGGGGGGGAGAGGAGATACGCAGTATTTT
d_gene: NA; abundance: NA; j_gene: TRBJ2-7; v_gene: TRBV4-3; CDR3aa: CASSQDRVSHEQYF; CDR3nt: TGCGCCAGCAGCCAAGACAGGGTCTCACACGAGCAGTACTTC